This T cell receptor (beta chain) was found in a study of shared clonotypes between healthy human individuals. The study, taken as a whole, reports: For naive CD4 cells, roughly 5% of clonotypes were shared across a handful of donors.

A note on this clone: Its target is not known.

Naive CD8 cells were CD45RO-negative, positively selected for CCR7, excluding terminally differentiated effector memory CD45RA+ cells. Adult donors, all healthy and HIV-negative, had no recent acute infections or vaccinations. Clones were read by immunoSEQ multiplex PCR, and TCRdb kept only the in-frame ones, dropping some. Among around 1,900,000 clones, around 93% were seen once, and the ten largest hold roughly 1.7%. Material: naive CD8+ T cells from PBMCs. This TCR came from a man aged 18 to 35 in good health. Some clones in this sample may be carry-over from other donors' samples.

The CDR3 protein is CASSLVTGPWYF. The CDR3 coding sequence is TGTGCCAGCAGCTTAGTGACAGGCCCTTGGTACTTC. The chain links TRBV7-2 to TRBJ2-7, with D maybe TRBD1 (6 bases). Germline CDR1 and CDR2: SGHTA and FQGNSA. The CDR3 length is 12 residues. V lost 1 base and J 12 bases, leaving 13 bases between the germline ends.